This T cell receptor (beta chain) emerged from a study of cytomegalovirus exposure and HLA in healthy donors (dated by TCRdb to the late 2010s). About the study as a whole: An earlier analysis of approximately 590 of the donors reported more than 250 Gb of sequence data and around 120 million unique TCR beta sequences from roughly 200 million T cells. The study aimed to test whether signatures of past pathogen exposure could be identified by cataloging public T cell receptors. Because of strong linkage in the cohort, a few DR-DQ haplotypes were treated as single units for association and clustering. Both class I and class II loci were covered by HLA typing, at four-digit resolution. Every discovery cohort repertoire had been produced on one sequencing platform. Donor age, sex, ethnicity and CMV serostatus were compiled together with the repertoire data. Genome-wide SNP genotypes for about 65% of the 666 donors were used in a later genetic analysis, which treated that subset as a discovery cohort. An earlier analysis of about 600 of the donors used high-throughput TCR beta sequencing to judge whether each TCR beta V gene segment behaved as functional or pseudogenic. Among the 398 genotyped donors, under 90% belonged to the genetic ancestry cluster associated with self-reported Caucasian donors. On average, roughly 200,000 unique TCR beta nucleotide sequences were sequenced per donor among about 400 genotyped donors of the cohort, with about 19% of those sequences being non-productive. Rather than drawing on any new phenotypic data, the later analysis identified candidate immune exposures from TCR beta sequences and the way those sequences occurred across donors. Using immunosequencing, the study profiled T cell repertoires from 666 subjects and related those repertoires to cytomegalovirus serostatus. An early release that covered 500 to 800 HLA-typed donors contained approximately 300 gigabases of sequencing data and about 84 million unique TCR sequences. High-throughput TCR immunosequencing, statistical association of individual TCRs with disease status, and machine learning were combined to predict cytomegalovirus infection status. A separate validation cohort of approximately 130 different subjects was used in addition to the roughly 700-subject first cohort. Typing coverage varied by locus: roughly 629-640 donors for A, B, C, DRB1 and DQB1; around 560 for DQA1; about 590 for DPA1; about 450 for DPB1. In a later analysis, previously published TCR beta repertoires from 550 to 700 donors were re-analyzed and high-resolution HLA genotyping was added so that TCR occurrence patterns could be studied. General conclusions and limits of the study: At a false discovery rate of 0.05, a later analysis linked about 16,000 TCR beta sequences to specific HLA alleles. Broadly in line with IMGT annotations, most TCR beta V segments showed up in productive rearrangements about 90% or about 30% of the time in an earlier analysis of 587 of the donors. A cluster of highly shared sequence variants was judged likely to represent a technical artifact of the sequencing pipeline. A few of the identified cytomegalovirus-associated TCR beta chains were confirmed in vitro to be specific for cytomegalovirus antigens. According to a later analysis, most CMV-associated TCR beta chains appeared to be HLA-restricted, and the HLA associations seemed to be driven largely by CMV exposure. A further reported finding was that TCR beta sequences accurately predicted the HLA-A and HLA-B alleles for most subjects in the first cohort. According to a later analysis, parvovirus B19, influenza, CMV and Epstein-Barr virus appeared linked to several top co-occurrence clusters. The presence/absence analyses assumed that sequencing depth was roughly uniform across donors, and that assumption may not be true. Linkage disequilibrium might explain the correlated functional status among segregating V segments, but an unknown experimental factor could not be ruled out. The study listed over 150 TCR beta chains as associated with cytomegalovirus. According to a later genetic analysis, donors in an Asian-associated ancestry cluster had fewer N-insertions in productive TCRs than the approximately 630-donor mean. Because counts were too low, under 20 rarely observed V segments, including chromosome 9 orphons, were left out of the earlier analysis of a few hundred of the donors. The only immune exposure information available for the cohort was CMV serostatus. Some IMGT-functional V segments, including TRBV6-2 and TRBV6-3, could not be distinguished by the 87-base-pair reads and were therefore excluded. Compared with equally common non-associated chains, HLA-associated TCR beta chains in a later analysis were more clonally expanded and had lower generation probabilities. Strong co-occurrence of HLA alleles, especially DR and DQ, made assigning TCR associations to individual alleles difficult. It was suggested by the authors that the approach could potentially be generalized to other disease states and immunological phenotypes. Most TCR sequences were seen in very few donors, while some public TCRs were found in many individuals. In a later analysis, TCR association rates were found to vary across HLA loci, with the most associated TCRs seen for DRB1 alleles and the fewest for HLA-C alleles. The classifier was reported to diagnose cytomegalovirus status with high specificity and sensitivity in both the original and validation cohorts. An association between a missense DCLRE1C variant and V-gene and J-gene trimming of TCR beta chains was found in a later genetic analysis and replicated in an independent cohort. HLA typing was unavailable for some donors at each locus, so association tests used only the typed subset. In this cohort, only TCR beta chains were sequenced, and detectable features were limited by the absence of alpha or paired-chain data.

Remarks on this clone: This clone's antigen is unknown. No base-level quality is on record; no much larger clone is a single base apart.

The library was generated by the immunoSEQ multiplex PCR assay. For the multiplex PCR, a mixture combining 60 forward primers for TCR Vbeta segments and 13 reverse primers for TCR Jbeta segments was used. The CDR3 region of rearranged TCR beta genes was amplified from genomic DNA with a multiplex PCR assay. The amplified TCR beta libraries were sequenced on the Illumina HiSeq System as 87-base-pair reads. The paper's data handling went like this. A later analysis counted tens of millions of unique TCR beta chains across the 500 to 850 repertoires, and roughly 10 million of these chains were shared by at least two donors. Raw reads were error-corrected and collapsed into unique sequences by a nearest-neighbor algorithm in which closely related sequences were merged to remove PCR and sequencing errors. CDR3 sequences were aligned to IMGT reference sequences to assign V, D and J gene segments. For a sequence to be retained, at least a six-nucleotide match to both a V gene segment and a J gene segment was required. A rearrangement was called productive if the CDR3 had no stop codons and remained in frame with V and J, and every other rearrangement was called non-productive. Following IMGT convention, CDR3 was defined as the stretch from the second conserved V-encoded cysteine to the conserved J-encoded phenylalanine. The earlier analysis of about 500 of the donors excluded sequences that lacked an unambiguous match to a single V gene segment. In an earlier analysis of around 600 of the donors, V segments were called functional above 56.7% productive rearrangements and were called segregating when the between-donor standard deviation exceeded 5%. A statistical classification framework was built to diagnose cytomegalovirus status from the catalog of TCR beta chain sequences. In a later analysis, V and J genes were assigned by comparing TCR nucleotide sequences against IMGT/GENE-DB human TR gene sequences. The TCRdist pipeline was used in a later analysis to assign CDR3 sequences and most-parsimonious VDJ recombination scenarios. In a later analysis, every TCR beta chain was defined by the combination of its CDR3 amino acid sequence and its V-gene family, and reads without a unique V-gene family were dropped. In a later analysis, some 600 highly shared, low-generation-probability nucleotide sequences were removed to address suspected cross-contamination and a sequencing artifact. A later analysis calculated a clonal expansion index for each public chain from normalized within-repertoire ranks of inferred template counts. A later analysis computed generation probabilities with a VDJ recombination model fitted to out-of-frame rearrangements, and checked the results against IGoR. Hypergeometric tests were used in a later analysis to score TCR-TCR, TCR-HLA and TCR-CMV co-occurrence, with a repertoire-size bias correction applied to the TCR pairs. False discovery rates were estimated in a later analysis by permuting HLA or CMV assignments 20 times. In a later analysis, co-occurring TCRs were grouped using DBSCAN, and TCRdist sequence similarity was added for clustering within HLA-allele-positive subsets. Repertoires with fewer than 30,000 or more than 120,000 public chains, plus five repertoires with anomalous nucleotide sharing, were excluded from co-occurrence clustering. TCRdb provides this immuneACCESS table in a form limited to in-frame rearrangements. Some clones are lacking; in checked studies, under half of them reflect an unresolved V gene, and why the rest are absent is not known. That table furnishes V, J and clone size, whereas the DNA furnished D and trimming. The sample data list roughly 170,000 clones, and around four fifths of these were observed just once. 4% to 6% of the sample rests with the top ten.

The cohort comprised hundreds of healthy bone marrow donors. Cohort members were all nominally healthy when sampled, although unrecorded immune exposures were likely present. The donor tested CMV seropositive and was one of the 289 seropositive cohort members. A peripheral blood sample was provided by each donor, and peripheral blood mononuclear cells were used for TCR beta sequencing. Genomic DNA was extracted from the blood cell samples with the Qiagen DNeasy Blood Extraction Kit. The germline ends are 7 bases apart after V is trimmed by 6 bases and J by 5 bases. From a lookup of the germline V gene (reference sequence), CDR1 and CDR2 are DFQATT and SNEGSKA. Including cysteine and phenylalanine, the CDR3 has 10 amino acids. Only CDR3 DNA remains: 30 bases, in frame from the first base.

The V and J segments used are TRBV20-1 and TRBJ2-5, with the D gene not clear enough to name. The sequence came from a girl aged 10-17 years in good health and CMV-seropositive. Source material: PBMCs. The encoded CDR3 is CSALGETQYF. The DNA reads TGCAGTGCGCTCGGGGAGACCCAGTACTTC.